The clone carrying this T cell receptor (beta chain) was seen at least ten times. As yet, its antigen is unknown. The sample is drawn from a study of T cells after posttransplantation cyclophosphamide. Unmatched junction bases numbered 11, after V lost 5 bases and J lost 6 bases. Looked up from germline, CDR1 is SGHDT and CDR2 is YYEEEE. The CDR3 has 17 amino acids. Cyclophosphamide on days +3 and +4 followed busulfan-fludarabine conditioning and a marrow graft. The data were produced by immunoSEQ multiplex PCR, yet TCRdb's version contains in-frame clones alone and is incomplete. Listed for the sample are about 15,000 clones, none seen a single time. Study-wide findings and caveats: Tissue-infiltrating T cells from skin or gut overlapped little with blood T cells.

The V call is TRBV5-6, the J call TRBJ1-6; 10 nucleotides line up with TRBD1. This TCR was sampled from a female patient in her thirties or forties who received an allogeneic stem cell transplant from a related donor, was CMV-positive, and had no GVHD. Some T cells may have come from the graft donor. Specimen: PBMCs, collected approximately 1,200 days after allogeneic stem cell transplant with posttransplant cyclophosphamide. The CDR3 protein is CASSFLTGTGVNSPLHF. Written as DNA, the CDR3 is TGTGCCAGCAGTTTCCTAACCGGGACAGGGGTTAATTCACCCCTCCACTTT.